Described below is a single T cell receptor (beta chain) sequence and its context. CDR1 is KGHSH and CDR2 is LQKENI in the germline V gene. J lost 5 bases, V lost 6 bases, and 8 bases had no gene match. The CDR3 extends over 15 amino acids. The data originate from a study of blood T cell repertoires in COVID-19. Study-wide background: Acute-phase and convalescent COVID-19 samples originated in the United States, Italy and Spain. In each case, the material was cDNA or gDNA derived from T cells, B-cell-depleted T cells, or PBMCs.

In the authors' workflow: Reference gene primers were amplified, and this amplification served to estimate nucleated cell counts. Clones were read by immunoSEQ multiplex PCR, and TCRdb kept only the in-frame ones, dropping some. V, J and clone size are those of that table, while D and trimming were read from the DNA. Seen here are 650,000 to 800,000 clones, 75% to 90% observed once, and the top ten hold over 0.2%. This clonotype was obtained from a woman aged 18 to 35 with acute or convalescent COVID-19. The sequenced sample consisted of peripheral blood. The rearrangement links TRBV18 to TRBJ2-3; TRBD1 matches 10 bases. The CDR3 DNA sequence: TGTGCCAGCTCCCCGGGACAGGGGAGCGGAGATACGCAGTATTTT. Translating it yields CASSPGQGSGDTQYF.